Included here is one TCR beta chain sequence, with context. Its antigen is not known. The V gene's germline CDR1 is MNHNY and CDR2 SVGAGI (reference sequence). This CDR3 is built from 15 residues. V lost 1 base to trimming and J lost 1 base; unmatched junction nucleotides: 3. Profiling relied on immunoSEQ multiplex PCR, and the TCRdb table lists in-frame clones only, not all of them. In the table there are over a million clones, approximately 98% of which are singletons. This sample was taken from a study of shared clonotypes between healthy human individuals. Study-wide points: The study generally estimated greater richness for naive than memory subsets.

This clonotype was obtained from a young man in good health. The chain links TRBV6-6 to TRBJ1-1; TRBD1 matches at 7 bases. The sample was naive CD4+ T cells sorted from blood. Described subset: CD45RA+ positively selected. The CDR3 region has the DNA TGTGCCAGCAGTTACTTCAGGGGGGGGAACACTGAAGCTTTCTTT. The encoded protein is CASSYFRGGNTEAFF.